The subject of this entry is one T cell receptor (beta chain). Its antigen is not known. Assay: immunoSEQ multiplex PCR; the TCRdb copy retains only in-frame clones and omits some. This sample has 2,700 or so clones; around nine tenths occur once, and the top ten carry about 3%. This sample is drawn from a study of circulating and synovial CD4+ cells in juvenile arthritis. Sorted cells were HLA-DR+CD14-CD3+CD4+CD25low/- peripheral blood cells. Study findings and constraints: These blood cells shared more CDR3 sequences with synovium than bulk blood. Bulk blood CD4 samples held at least an order of magnitude more or fewer genomes than CPL.

The source material was HLA-DR+ CD4+ T cells from blood. The subset here: circulating pathogenic-like lymphocytes, sorted as HLA-DR+CD14-CD3+CD4+CD25low/- blood T cells. The source of this sequence is a human donor with juvenile idiopathic arthritis.

The CDR3 coding sequence is TGTGCCAGCAGCTCTCGGGGGGAAGAGACCCAGTACTTC. Protein: CASSSRGEETQYF. The chain recombines TRBV5-4 with TRBJ2-5, with TRBD2 matching 7 bases. J lost 3 bases, V lost 3 bases, and 2 bases had no gene match. This CDR3 has 13 residues. The germline CDR1 and CDR2 sequences are SGHNT and YYREEE (reference sequence).